The sequence of this T cell receptor (beta chain) was determined in a study of blood T cell repertoires in COVID-19. Across the whole study: The samples span acute and convalescent COVID-19 from the United States, Italy and Spain. T cells, B-cell-depleted T cells, or PBMCs provided the cDNA or gDNA that served as material.

In the original workflow: Researchers report that nucleated cell counts were estimated from reference gene primer amplification. Sequencing was performed with immunoSEQ multiplex PCR; in TCRdb, only in-frame clones are kept and a portion is missing. The V and J calls and clone size are taken from that table; D and trimming were inferred from the DNA. The repertoire holds more than 150,000 clones, with 75% to 90% as singletons. The V gene's germline CDR1 is MNHEY and CDR2 SMNVEV (reference sequence). V lost 4 bases and J 8 bases, leaving 11 bases between the germline ends. The CDR3 covers 12 residues.

Sequences were obtained from peripheral blood. The receptor was isolated from a woman between 65 and 79 years old with acute or convalescent COVID-19. The rearrangement joins TRBV27 to TRBJ1-2; D call uncertain. CDR3 nucleotide sequence: TGTGCCAGCAGTTCTGGAGGTTACGGCTACACCTTC. Protein product: CASSSGGYGYTF.